The clone carrying this T cell receptor (beta chain) appeared a few times. This entry is derived from a study of chronic HIV infection and antiretroviral therapy. TCRdb reprocessed the 5' RACE reads via MiXCR and lists one record per CDR3 protein. The sample consists of about 48,000 distinct CDR3 sequences, about a fifth of them appearing once. With 4 bases removed from V and 2 bases from J, the gap between germline ends came to 7 bases. This CDR3 region has 14 residues. Germline V CDR1 and CDR2: SGHRS, YFSETQ. J is TRBJ2-6 and V is TRBV5-1; a weak D match, TRBD1 (5 bases). This TCR was recovered from an adult who had HIV and had not received antiretroviral therapy, or was an uninfected healthy control (not recorded which). The sequenced material came from peripheral blood. The CDR3 loop is CASSLDTGANVLTF. The CDR3 DNA follows: TGCGCCAGCAGCCTGGACACTGGGGCCAACGTCCTGACTTTC.